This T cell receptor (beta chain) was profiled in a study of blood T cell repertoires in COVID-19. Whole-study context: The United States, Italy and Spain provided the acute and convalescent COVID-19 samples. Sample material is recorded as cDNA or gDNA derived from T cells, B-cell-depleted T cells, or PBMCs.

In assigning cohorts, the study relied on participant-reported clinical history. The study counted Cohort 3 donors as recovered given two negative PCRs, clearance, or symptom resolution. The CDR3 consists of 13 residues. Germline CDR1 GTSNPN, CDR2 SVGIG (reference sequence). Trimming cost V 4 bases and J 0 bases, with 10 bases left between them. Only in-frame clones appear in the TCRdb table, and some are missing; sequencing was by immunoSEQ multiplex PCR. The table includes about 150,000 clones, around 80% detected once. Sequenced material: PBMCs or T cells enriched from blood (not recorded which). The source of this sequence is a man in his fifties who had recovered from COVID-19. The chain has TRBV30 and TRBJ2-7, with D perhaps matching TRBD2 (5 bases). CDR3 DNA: TGTGCCTGGAAATACGGGAACTCCTACGAGCAGTACTTC. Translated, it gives CAWKYGNSYEQYF.